The 21 T cell receptor beta chains presented below share a single source sample, sequenced in a study of CD4 T cells in relation to SARS-CoV-2 and coronaviruses. Using immunoSEQ multiplex PCR, the repertoire was profiled, and TCRdb retains in-frame clones only, with some absent. The repertoire consists of about 17,000 clones, with 82% occurring once and the leading ten covering 25% to 35%. These TCRs' antigens remain unknown. Unexposed donor CD4+ T cells date from about 2011-2019, before the COVID-19 pandemic. After less than 11 days of culture, CD4+ T cells were isolated. The sequenced sample was CD4+ T cells from PBMCs, cultured in vitro. These receptor sequences come from a human donor in good health.

The CDR3 DNA follows: TGTGCCAGCCACCTACCGGGACAGGGATATGGCTACACCTTC. Translation gives CASHLPGQGYGYTF. The chain carries TRBV6-6 and TRBJ1-2, with TRBD1 identical over 9 bases. Per germline, CDR1 MNHNY and CDR2 SVGAGI (reference sequence). This CDR3 has 14 amino acids. V was clipped by 8 bases and J by 5 bases; unmatched bases: 9.

The chain carries TRBV4-3 and TRBJ1-3; D remains ambiguous. CDR1 LGHNA and CDR2 YSLEER come from the germline V gene. Trimming took 0 bases from V and 0 from J, leaving 12 bases between them. The CDR3 is made up of 17 amino acids. In nucleotides, the CDR3 is TGCGCCAGCAGCCAAGAAGCCTCGGGGTACTCTGGAAACACCATATATTTT. The encoded protein is CASSQEASGYSGNTIYF.

V is TRBV18 and J is TRBJ1-6, with no clear D. Germline loops: CDR1 KGHSH, CDR2 LQKENI. The CDR3 covers 14 residues. Trimming stripped 3 bases from V and 0 bases from J, with 3 bases between. CDR3 nucleotides: TGTGCCAGCTCACCGAGCTCCTATAATTCACCCCTCCACTTT. Amino acids: CASSPSSYNSPLHF. The variable domain in full, completed from reference TRBV18 and TRBJ1-6, reads NAGVMQNPRHLVRRRGQEARLRCSPMKGHSHVYWYRQLPEEGLKFMVYLQKENIIDESGMPKERFSAEFPKEGPSILRIQQVVRGDSAAYFCASSPSSYNSPLHFGNGTRLTVT.

The rearrangement joins TRBV2 to TRBJ2-5, with 11 bases aligning to TRBD2. Germline trimming cut 4 bases from V and 1 base from J; bases unmatched to any gene: 2. This CDR3 has 15 residues. CDR1 and CDR2 from the germline V gene are SNHLY and FYNNEI. CDR3 coding DNA: TGTGCCAGCAGTGCACTAGCGGGGGCCCAAGAGACCCAGTACTTC. This encodes CASSALAGAQETQYF.

J is TRBJ1-5 and V is TRBV3-1 (or the pseudogene TRBV3-2); 9 bases line up with TRBD1. CDR3 size: 17 residues. The V and J ends lost 3 bases and 2 bases, in that order; junction bases with no gene match: 8. CDR1 and CDR2 from the germline V gene are LGHDT and YNNKEL (reference sequence). CDR3 coding DNA: TGTGCCAGCAGCCAGAGACAGGGGGTTGATGGCAATCAGCCCCAGCATTTT. It translates to CASSQRQGVDGNQPQHF.

The genes are TRBV6-1 and TRBJ1-2; tentatively, D is TRBD1 (6 bases). The CDR3 totals 13 residues. Per germline, CDR1 MNHNS and CDR2 SASEGT. The V and J ends lost 3 bases and 5 bases respectively, with 10 bases between them. The CDR3 nucleotides are TGTGCCAGCAGTGATGGCCAGGGGTATGGCTACACCTTC. It translates to CASSDGQGYGYTF.

The table lists this clone with a count of one. The V and J genes are TRBV11-3 and TRBJ2-5, with 9 bases identical to TRBD2. This CDR3 is 14 amino acids long. Trimming cost V 5 bases and J 5 bases; bases outside gene matches: 6. Germline CDR1 reads SGHNT; CDR2 reads YENEEA. CDR3 loop: CASSAGGPVETQYF. Here the CDR3 DNA reads TGTGCCAGCAGCGCGGGAGGGCCAGTTGAGACCCAGTACTTC.

V usage is TRBV3-1 (or the pseudogene TRBV3-2) and J usage is TRBJ2-3; TRBD2 agrees at 12 bases. This CDR3 spans 15 amino acids. Germline loops: CDR1 LGHDT, CDR2 YNNKEL (reference sequence). With 4 bases clipped from V and 7 bases from J, the junction kept 6 bases outside the gene matches. The CDR3 coding sequence is TGTGCCAGCAGCCTAGGACTAGCGGGGATCCATACGCAGTATTTT. This sequence encodes CASSLGLAGIHTQYF.

This chain links TRBV7-9 with TRBJ1-1; 8 bases are a match to TRBD1. CDR1 SEHNR and CDR2 FQNEAQ come from the germline V gene (reference sequence). This CDR3 is built from 15 residues. The V and J ends lost 3 bases and 5 bases, in that order; junction bases with no gene match: 8. Written as DNA, the CDR3 is TGTGCCAGCAGCTTCCGGACAGGGAGCGATACTGAAGCTTTCTTT. Protein: CASSFRTGSDTEAFF. Complete variable domain (other parts from reference TRBV7-9 and TRBJ1-1): DTGVSQNPRHKITKRGQNVTFRCDPISEHNRLYWYRQTLGQGPEFLTYFQNEAQLEKSRLLSDRFSAERPKGSFSTLEIQRTEQGDSAMYLCASSFRTGSDTEAFFGQGTRLTVV.

This chain joins TRBV6-6 and TRBJ2-7; the D gene is possibly TRBD1 (6 bases). V shed 7 bases and J shed 2 bases, with 12 bases lying between them. This CDR3 spans 13 amino acids. The V gene's germline CDR1 is MNHNY and CDR2 SVGAGI (reference sequence). As DNA, the CDR3 is TGTGCCAGCACTCCGGGGACACCCTACGAGCAGTACTTC. Its protein product is CASTPGTPYEQYF.

The rearrangement links TRBV27 to TRBJ2-3; D is unclear. Germline lookup yields CDR1 MNHEY and CDR2 SMNVEV (reference sequence). Between the trimmed V and J ends, which lost 5 bases and 8 bases, there was a span of 11 bases. This CDR3 contains 12 residues. This CDR3 reads CASSRPGSTQYF. The DNA for the CDR3 is TGTGCCAGCAGTCGGCCGGGCTCTACGCAGTATTTT.

The CDR3 here is CSAQQGSSYEQYF. In nucleotides, the CDR3 is TGCAGCGCCCAGCAGGGAAGCTCCTACGAGCAGTACTTC. The chain joins TRBV29-1 to TRBJ2-7; weak D call: TRBD1 (5 bases). V dropped 7 bases and J dropped 0 bases, with 13 bases sitting between them. The CDR3 covers 13 residues. Germline assignment: CDR1 SQVTM and CDR2 ANQGSEA.

V is TRBV6-5 and J is TRBJ1-2; weak D call: TRBD1 (5 bases). The CDR3 loop spans 16 amino acids. In germline, CDR1 is MNHEY, CDR2 SVGAGI. Trimming removed 0 bases at V and 5 bases at J, with 16 bases between. CDR3 DNA sequence: TGTGCCAGCAGTTACTCGTTAGCAAGGGGTCTTTATGGCTACACCTTC. Its protein is CASSYSLARGLYGYTF.

This clone came up a few times. The rearrangement links TRBV7-9 to TRBJ1-2, with unresolved D. V was trimmed by 1 base and J by 6 bases, leaving 24 bases between them. The CDR3 is 18 amino acids. The germline V gene has CDR1 SEHNR and CDR2 FQNEAQ (reference sequence). The CDR3 sequence: CASSLGPSAVAVRDGYTF. The CDR3 bases are TGTGCCAGCAGCTTAGGTCCGTCGGCAGTCGCTGTTCGAGATGGCTACACCTTC.

The genes are TRBV19 and TRBJ2-7, with TRBD1 matching over 11 bases. V dropped 3 bases and J dropped 3; count of bases not matched to a gene: 1. CDR3 length: 14 residues. Germline CDR1 LNHDA, CDR2 SQIVND (reference sequence). CDR3 in amino acids: CASSMGQGVYEQYF. The CDR3 DNA reads TGTGCCAGTAGTATGGGACAGGGGGTCTACGAGCAGTACTTC. Drawing the rest from reference TRBV19 and TRBJ2-7, the complete variable domain is DGGITQSPKYLFRKEGQNVTLSCEQNLNHDAMYWYRQDPGQGLRLIYYSQIVNDFQKGDIAEGYSVSREKKESFPLTVTSAQKNPTAFYLCASSMGQGVYEQYFGPGTRLTVT.

The rearrangement joins TRBV7-9 to TRBJ2-1; TRBD1 matches at 7 bases. The CDR3 is 16 residues long. Germline-derived CDR1 and CDR2 are SEHNR and FQNEAQ (reference sequence). After removal of 4 bases from V and 4 bases from J, the junction contained 10 bases not matched to a gene. The CDR3 loop reads CASSSTGWSSYNEQFF. The CDR3 DNA reads TGTGCCAGCAGCTCGACAGGGTGGTCGTCTTACAATGAGCAGTTCTTC.

This sequence joins TRBV6-5 and TRBJ2-7; D might be TRBD1 (6 bases). Germline loops: CDR1 MNHEY, CDR2 SVGAGI. CDR3 length equals 14 residues. Deletions cut 6 bases from V and 5 bases from J, with 17 bases between. The CDR3 DNA is TGTGCCAGCAGCCGGACCACAGGGTTTCACGAGCAGTACTTC. Encoded protein: CASSRTTGFHEQYF.

The chain couples TRBV23-1 to TRBJ2-2; D not resolved. TRBV23-1 is assigned to the ORF class and has an uncertain function. The germline V and J ends were trimmed by 11 bases and 4 bases, with 11 bases remaining between them. CDR3 length: 12 amino acids. CDR3 DNA: TGCGCCTCGGATTTGAGCACCGGGGAGCTGTTTTTT. Translated, it gives CASDLSTGELFF.

The chain couples TRBV5-8 to TRBJ2-1, with TRBD2 as a possible D gene (5 bases). Between the trimmed V and J ends, which lost 4 bases and 0 bases, there was a span of 20 bases. CDR3 size: 18 residues. CDR1 SGHTS and CDR2 YDEGEE come from the germline V gene. CDR3 sequence (DNA): TGTGCCAGCAGCCCCCCCTGGCTAGCCGGCGCCTCCTACAATGAGCAGTTCTTC. It codes for CASSPPWLAGASYNEQFF. Together with reference TRBV5-8 and TRBJ2-1, the CDR3 gives the full variable domain: EAGVTQSPTHLIKTRGQQATLRCSPISGHTSVYWYQQALGLGLQFLLWYDEGEERNRGNFPPRFSGRQFPNYSSELNVNALELEDSALYLCASSPPWLAGASYNEQFFGPGTRLTVL.

This clone was counted between two and nine times. This rearrangement joins TRBV27 to TRBJ1-5; D gene unclear. Germline V gene data show CDR1 as MNHEY and CDR2 as SMNVEV (reference sequence). V dropped 4 bases and J dropped 2 bases, with 12 bases sitting between them. The CDR3 covers 15 residues. The CDR3 nucleotides read TGTGCCAGCAGTTCAACTTGGCAGGGCAATCAGCCCCAGCATTTT. Translated, it gives CASSSTWQGNQPQHF.

J is TRBJ1-4 and V is TRBV4-3; 10 bases align to TRBD1. After removal of 4 bases from V and 6 bases from J, the junction contained 8 bases not matched to a gene. The CDR3 length is 16 residues. Germline assignment: CDR1 LGHNA and CDR2 YSLEER. The CDR3, as DNA: TGCGCCAGCAGCCCCACCCCCGGGACAGGGGATGAAAAACTGTTTTTT. Amino acid sequence: CASSPTPGTGDEKLFF.